The entry below describes one T cell receptor beta chain. The antigen is unknown. Measured with immunoSEQ multiplex PCR; TCRdb has only the in-frame clones, and not every one. The sample has over 200,000 clones; 85% to 90% are singletons. This entry belongs to a study of cytomegalovirus exposure and HLA in healthy donors. Study-level information: Both the approximately 130 validation repertoires and the 600 to 700 first-cohort repertoires used the same platform, as reported by a later analysis. The study's findings and limits: Clusters of TCRs from the first cohort tended to co-occur in the 100 to 150 validation repertoires (as a later analysis found). In vitro experiments confirmed that a few CMV-associated chains were specific for CMV antigens.

The sequenced sample was PBMCs. The clonotype originates from a woman in her late teens or twenties in good health and CMV-seronegative.

CDR3: CASSTQRAYQETQYF. CDR3 nucleotides: TGTGCCAGCAGTACCCAGAGGGCTTACCAAGAGACCCAGTACTTC. The rearrangement joins TRBV5-6 to TRBJ2-5; D perhaps matches TRBD2 (5 bases). Per germline, CDR1 SGHDT and CDR2 YYEEEE. Trimming cost V 5 bases and J 0 bases, with 14 bases left between them. The CDR3 consists of 15 residues.